The clone carrying this TCR beta chain appeared a single time. Its antigen remains unknown. CDR3 length: 15 residues. V was clipped by 7 bases and J by 0 bases; unmatched bases: 5. Germline CDR1 MNHEY, CDR2 SVGAGI. The data stem from a study of cytomegalovirus exposure and HLA in healthy donors. Study context: Tens of millions of unique TCRs from HLA-typed donors were held in an early data release.

Study-wide results and limits: In a later analysis, productive TCRs from donors in an Asian-associated ancestry cluster reportedly carried fewer N-insertions than the cohort mean. In a later analysis, HLA-C alleles had the fewest associated TCRs, DRB1 alleles the most. The study designated fewer than 200 TCR beta chains cytomegalovirus-associated.

The study ran its PCR with 60 Vbeta and 13 Jbeta primers. TCRdb keeps only in-frame clones here, not all; method: immunoSEQ multiplex PCR. This table holds 120,000 to 150,000 clones, roughly three quarters found once. V is TRBV6-5 and J is TRBJ1-3, with 8 positions matching TRBD1. The specimen was PBMCs. This clonotype originated in a female donor in good health and CMV-seronegative. This CDR3 reads CASIKTGGSGNTIYF. The CDR3 DNA is TGTGCCAGCATTAAAACAGGGGGCTCTGGAAACACCATATATTTT.